This is a list of T cell receptor beta chains from one sample in a study of post-analysis software for immune sequencing data. In TCRdb, the PCR reads were re-called with MiXCR into one record per CDR3 protein. The sample carries about 680,000 distinct CDR3 sequences, around 64% recorded once. The sample comprised blood. Receptors originate from a girl aged 2 to 9 with multiple sclerosis. Both conserved end residues are part of each CDR3.

V gene	CDR3 protein
TRBV29-1	CSVAGGGAYTQYF
TRBV6-5	CASSPSDPNEKLFF
TRBV7-2	CASSSGQAEQQFF
TRBV7-2	CASSPGQGSAFF
TRBV7-9	CASSLASTSGRTQYF
TRBV6-2/TRBV6-3	CASRGEGADHYEQYF
TRBV12-3/TRBV12-4	CASSPSGAPRNEQFF
TRBV5-1	CASSLPAGDNNEQFF
TRBV5-4	CASSLVGWRNTEAFF
TRBV7-9	CASSLTGRGSYEQYF
TRBV28	CASTSRNGYTF
TRBV7-9	CASSPVLAEAFF
TRBV20-1	CSARSGGYGYTF
TRBV5-6	CASRPTTGLDGGYTF
TRBV4-1	CASSQGTGGLYGYTF
TRBV7-3	CASSRTSGGNEQFF
TRBV3-1	CASSQGLKTQYF
TRBV13	CASSLQGDSTDTQYF
TRBV29-1	CSVALGPGTSGDTQYF
TRBV7-2	CASSPSPAGGYNEQFF
TRBV7-3	CASSLPGNYGCTF
TRBV5-5	CASSLAEGNSPLHF
TRBV12-3/TRBV12-4	CASSETSGGVYGTDTQYF
TRBV29-1	CSVARTSGRASEQFF
TRBV7-2	CASSLALAGPQETQYF
TRBV2	CASSELGARQELCSPLHF
TRBV13	CASSTGDNEQFF
TRBV20-1	CSAVRAGSTRETQYF
TRBV7-2	CASSTGQGASGYTF
TRBV15	CATSRALFDITDTQYF
TRBV6-5	CASSPADRFYEQYF
TRBV12-3/TRBV12-4	CASSLAGGTSTDTQYF
TRBV12-3/TRBV12-4	CASSADRGPQPQHF
TRBV7-2	CASSLGWDRSKDGYTF
TRBV20-1	CSARDRGDGYTF
TRBV5-1	CASSLASFGSRDEQFF
TRBV28	CASSPRSQGSNEKLFF
TRBV7-2	CASSARFPDEKLFF
TRBV6-4	CASSEGAGGTDTQYF
TRBV29-1	CSAIWTSSETQYF
TRBV29-1	CSVEVRLRDEQFF
TRBV7-2	CASSLLAGNPYNEQFF
TRBV20-1	CSAKPLDGASLYEQYF
TRBV12-3/TRBV12-4	CASSPGPLAKNIQYF
TRBV6-1	CASITSGDTQYF
TRBV20-1	CSASVITEAFF